The clone carrying this T cell receptor (beta chain) was recorded a few times. What it binds is not known. Germline V gene data show CDR1 as SGHTA and CDR2 as FQGNSA. V shed 5 bases and J shed 0 bases, with 14 bases lying between them. CDR3 length: 15 residues. TCR alpha and beta CDR3 regions were amplified from RNA using iRepertoire nested multiplex PCR. Input was roughly 85-450 ng of tissue mRNA or PBMC total RNA. TCRdb analysed the multiplex PCR reads with MiXCR anew, one entry per CDR3 protein. The sample shows 300,000 to 400,000 distinct CDR3 sequences, more than 35% of them seen only once. The data derive from a study of glioma-infiltrating T cells. Across the study: Sequencing aimed for about 4- to 10-fold coverage of about a million peripheral T cells.

Findings of the study overall: Gliomas, especially low-grade, showed above-expected tissue-blood divergence; non-neoplastic patients showed below. Signature shared blood CDR3 motifs were enriched in low-divergence and depleted in high-divergence patients.

The receptor was isolated from a human donor with low-grade glioma or glioblastoma, undergoing nonglioma brain surgery, or in good health (not recorded which). The chain uses TRBV7-2 and TRBJ2-7; D perhaps matches TRBD1 (6 bases). What was sequenced was glioma tissue, nonneoplastic brain tissue, or PBMCs (not recorded which). In nucleotides, the CDR3 is TGTGCCAGCAGCCAGGGGTCTTTTAGCTCCTACGAGCAGTACTTC. It translates to CASSQGSFSSYEQYF.